Reported below is one TCR beta chain. Repertoires were generated with immunoSEQ multiplex PCR, while TCRdb's copy carries only in-frame clones and drops some. The data contain about 150,000 clones, 88% of them seen just once; the ten biggest clones take up approximately 2%. The data were obtained in a study of blood T cell repertoires in COVID-19. On the study more broadly: Sites in the United States, Italy and Spain provided acute and convalescent COVID-19 samples.

Between the trimmed V and J ends, which lost 6 bases and 2 bases, there was a span of 4 bases. This CDR3 spans 12 amino acids. CDR1 is MGHRA and CDR2 is YSYEKL in the germline V gene. The clonotype originates from a man between 50 and 59 years old who had recovered from COVID-19. The specimen was peripheral blood. The chain combines TRBV4-1 with TRBJ2-2, with D uncertain. CDR3 protein: CASRRNTGELFF. CDR3 DNA: TGCGCCAGCAGGAGAAACACCGGGGAGCTGTTTTTT.